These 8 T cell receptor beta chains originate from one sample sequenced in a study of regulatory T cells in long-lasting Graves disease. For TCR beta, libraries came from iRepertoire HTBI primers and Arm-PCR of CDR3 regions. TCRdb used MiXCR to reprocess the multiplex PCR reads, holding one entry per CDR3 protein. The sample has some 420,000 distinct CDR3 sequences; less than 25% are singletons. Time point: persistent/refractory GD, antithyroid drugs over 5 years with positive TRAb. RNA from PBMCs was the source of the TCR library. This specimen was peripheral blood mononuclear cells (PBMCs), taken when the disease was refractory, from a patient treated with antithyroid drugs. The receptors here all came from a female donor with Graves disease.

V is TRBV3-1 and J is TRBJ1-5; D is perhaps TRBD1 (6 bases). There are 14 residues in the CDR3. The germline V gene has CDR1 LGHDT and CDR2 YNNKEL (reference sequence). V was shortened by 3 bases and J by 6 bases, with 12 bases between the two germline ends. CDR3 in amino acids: CASSQGATLQPQHF. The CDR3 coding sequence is TGTGCCAGCAGCCAGGGGGCAACACTTCAGCCCCAGCATTTT. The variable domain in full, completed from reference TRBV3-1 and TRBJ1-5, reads DTAVSQTPKYLVTQMGNDKSIKCEQNLGHDTMYWYKQDSKKFLKIMFSYNNKELIINETVPNRFSPKSPDKAHLNLHINSLELGDSAVYFCASSQGATLQPQHFGDGTRLSIL.

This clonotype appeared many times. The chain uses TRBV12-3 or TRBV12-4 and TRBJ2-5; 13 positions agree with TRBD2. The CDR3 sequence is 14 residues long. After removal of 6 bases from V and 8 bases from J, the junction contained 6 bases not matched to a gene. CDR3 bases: TGTGCCAGCAGCTCGGGACTAGCGGGGCAAACCCAGTACTTC. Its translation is CASSSGLAGQTQYF.

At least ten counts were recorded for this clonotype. The CDR3 reads CASSLSGANTEAFF. The CDR3 DNA reads as TGTGCCAGCAGTTTATCTGGGGCTAACACTGAAGCTTTCTTT. The chain has TRBV28 and TRBJ1-1; perhaps TRBD1 as D (5 bases). The CDR3 covers 14 residues. Trimming pared 1 base from V and 2 bases from J, leaving 8 bases between. The germline CDR1 and CDR2 sequences are MDHEN and SYDVKM.

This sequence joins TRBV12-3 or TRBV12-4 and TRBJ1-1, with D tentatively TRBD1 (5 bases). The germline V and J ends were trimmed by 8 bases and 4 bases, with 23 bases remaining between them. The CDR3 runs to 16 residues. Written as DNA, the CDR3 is TGTGCCAGCTCACCACCGGGGGTCAGGCTAGGCACTGAAGCTTTCTTT. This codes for CASSPPGVRLGTEAFF.

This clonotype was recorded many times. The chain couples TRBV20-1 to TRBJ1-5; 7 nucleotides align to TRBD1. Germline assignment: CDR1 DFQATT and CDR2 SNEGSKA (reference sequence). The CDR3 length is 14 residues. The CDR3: CGWGAGGNNQPQHF. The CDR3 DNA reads TGCGGGTGGGGGGCAGGGGGGAACAATCAGCCCCAGCATTTT.

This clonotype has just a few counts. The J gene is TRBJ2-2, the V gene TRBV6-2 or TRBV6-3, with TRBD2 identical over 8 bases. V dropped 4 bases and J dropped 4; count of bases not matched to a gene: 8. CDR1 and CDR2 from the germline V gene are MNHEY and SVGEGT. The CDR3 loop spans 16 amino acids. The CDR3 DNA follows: TGTGCCAGCAGTTCGTCGGTAGCGGGGAGCACCGGGGAGCTGTTTTTT. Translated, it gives CASSSSVAGSTGELFF.

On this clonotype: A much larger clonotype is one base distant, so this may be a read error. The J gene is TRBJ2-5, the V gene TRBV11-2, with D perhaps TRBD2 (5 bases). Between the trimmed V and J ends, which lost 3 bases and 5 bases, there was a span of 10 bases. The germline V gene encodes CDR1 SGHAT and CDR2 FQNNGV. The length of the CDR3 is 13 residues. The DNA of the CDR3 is TGTGCCAGCAGCTTTCAGCCGGGGGAGACCCAGTACTTC. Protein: CASSFQPGETQYF.

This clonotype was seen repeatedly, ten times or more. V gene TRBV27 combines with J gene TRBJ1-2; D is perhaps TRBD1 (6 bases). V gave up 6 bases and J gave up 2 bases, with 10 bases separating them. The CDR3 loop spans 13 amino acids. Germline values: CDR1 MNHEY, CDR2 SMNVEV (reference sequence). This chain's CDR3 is CASSWDKNYGYTF. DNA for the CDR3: TGTGCCAGCAGCTGGGACAAGAACTATGGCTACACCTTC.